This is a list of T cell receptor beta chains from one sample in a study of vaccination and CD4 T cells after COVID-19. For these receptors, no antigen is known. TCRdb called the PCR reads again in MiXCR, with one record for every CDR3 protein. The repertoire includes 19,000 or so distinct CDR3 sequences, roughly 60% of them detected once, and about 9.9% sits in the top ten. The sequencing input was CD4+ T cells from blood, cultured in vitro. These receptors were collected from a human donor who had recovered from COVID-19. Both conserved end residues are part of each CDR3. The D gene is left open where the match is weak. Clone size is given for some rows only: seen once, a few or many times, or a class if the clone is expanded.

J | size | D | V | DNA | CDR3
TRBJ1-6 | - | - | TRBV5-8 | TGTGCCAGCAGCTTGCTACAGTCGAATTCACCCCTCCACTTT | CASSLLQSNSPLHF
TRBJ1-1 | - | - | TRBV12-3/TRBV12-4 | TGTGCCAGCAGTTTAGCTGGGACGGACCGTAAAGCTTTCTTT | CASSLAGTDRKAFF
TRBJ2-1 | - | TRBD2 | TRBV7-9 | TGTGCCAGCAGCCTACTAGCGGGAAGCAACAATGAGCAGTTCTTC | CASSLLAGSNNEQFF
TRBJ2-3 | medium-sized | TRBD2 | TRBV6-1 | TGTGCCAGTCACCCCCGGGCTAGCGGGTCCAGAGATACGCAGTATTTT | CASHPRASGSRDTQYF
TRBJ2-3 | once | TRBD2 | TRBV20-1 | TGCAGTGCGGAGGGGACTAGCGGGGTCCCAGATACGCAGTATTTT | CSAEGTSGVPDTQYF
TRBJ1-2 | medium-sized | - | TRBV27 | TGTGCCAGCAGTCGGGGAGGAGACCCGAACAGGAACTATGGCTACACCTTC | CASSRGGDPNRNYGYTF
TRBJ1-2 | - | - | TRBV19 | TGTGCCAGTAGGGTCATCGGGGGCTATGGCTACACCTTC | CASRVIGGYGYTF
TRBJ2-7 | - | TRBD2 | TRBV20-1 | TGCAGTGCTAGCAACAGCGGGGCCTACGAGCAGTACTTC | CSASNSGAYEQYF
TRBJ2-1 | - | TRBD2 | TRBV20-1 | TGCAGTGCTCGCCTAGCGGGAGTTTCGGAGCAGTTCTTC | CSARLAGVSEQFF
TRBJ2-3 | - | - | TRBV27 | TGTGCCAGCAAGGGGGTCCTAGCCTCAGATACGCAGTATTTT | CASKGVLASDTQYF
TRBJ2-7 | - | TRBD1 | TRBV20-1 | TGCAGTGCTAAGGGGACAGGGAGTTTCTACGAGCAGTACTTC | CSAKGTGSFYEQYF
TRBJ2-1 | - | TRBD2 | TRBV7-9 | TGTGCCAGCAGCTTAAGTCTAGCGGGCTCCTACAATGAGCAGTTCTTC | CASSLSLAGSYNEQFF
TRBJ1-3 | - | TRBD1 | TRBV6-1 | TGTGCCAGCAGCAGACAGGGATGGTCTGGAAACACCATATATTTT | CASSRQGWSGNTIYF
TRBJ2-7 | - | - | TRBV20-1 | TGCAGTGCTATTGAGGGTGTCCTCTTGGAGCAGTACTTC | CSAIEGVLLEQYF
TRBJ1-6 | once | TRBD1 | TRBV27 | TGTGCCAGCAGATCGGACAGGTCTGACTCACCCCTCCACTTT | CASRSDRSDSPLHF
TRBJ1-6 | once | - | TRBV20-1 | TGCAGTGCTAGAGTAACCAGCGGTTCACCCCTCCACTTT | CSARVTSGSPLHF
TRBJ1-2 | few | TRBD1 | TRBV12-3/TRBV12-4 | TGTGCCAGCAGCCTAGGTGGCAGGGGGCTAAGTGGCTACACCTTC | CASSLGGRGLSGYTF
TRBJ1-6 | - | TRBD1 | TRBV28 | TGTGCCAGCACCCCCCGGGACAGGTGGGATTCACCCCTCCACTTT | CASTPRDRWDSPLHF
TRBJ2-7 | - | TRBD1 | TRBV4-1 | TGCGCCAGCGGCCAGCTGCGGACAGGTTATACCGGCTACCTCGACTTC | CASGQLRTGYTGYLDF
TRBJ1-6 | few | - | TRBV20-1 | TGCAGTGGCCAGGGATCCTATAATTCACCCCTCCACTTT | CSGQGSYNSPLHF
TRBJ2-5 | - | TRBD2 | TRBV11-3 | TGTGCCAGCAGCCCTCTTCGGACTAGCGGGAGGGCGGCGGAGACCCAGTACTTC | CASSPLRTSGRAAETQYF
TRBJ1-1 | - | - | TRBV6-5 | TGTGCCAGCAGTTACTCGATGCGGGGCAAAGCTTTCTTT | CASSYSMRGKAFF
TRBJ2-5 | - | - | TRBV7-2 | TGTGCCAGCAGCCATGCCAGCGCGACAGGGACCCAGTACTTC | CASSHASATGTQYF
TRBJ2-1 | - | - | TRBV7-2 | TGTGCCAGTTCCCTAGGAACAGGGATTACCTACAATGAGCAGTTCTTC | CASSLGTGITYNEQFF
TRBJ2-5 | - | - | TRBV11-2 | TGTGCCAGCAGCTTGACGGGGAACAAGGAGGAGACCCAGTACTTC | CASSLTGNKEETQYF
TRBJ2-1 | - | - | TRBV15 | TGTGCCACCGGGGAAGCCAGCTCCTACAATGAGCAGTTCTTC | CATGEASSYNEQFF
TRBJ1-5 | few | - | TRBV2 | TGTGCCAGCAGTGATGTTTCGGTTCAGCCCCAGCATTTT | CASSDVSVQPQHF
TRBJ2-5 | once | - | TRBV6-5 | TGTGCCAGCAGTTACTCAACAGGGAATACGGAGACCCAGTACTTC | CASSYSTGNTETQYF
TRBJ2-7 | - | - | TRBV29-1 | TGCAGCGTTGGCCAGCCGGGACAACTCTACGAGCAGTACTTC | CSVGQPGQLYEQYF
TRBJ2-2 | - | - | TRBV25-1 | TGTGCCAGTGCTCGCCAGGGGAACGGGGAGCTGTTTTTT | CASARQGNGELFF
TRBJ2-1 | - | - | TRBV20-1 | TGCAGCCAGAAGGGGGGGACCTACAATGAGCAGTTCTTC | CSQKGGTYNEQFF
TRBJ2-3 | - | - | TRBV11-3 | TGTGCCAGCAGCCTCGGACTGAACACAGATACGCAGTATTTT | CASSLGLNTDTQYF
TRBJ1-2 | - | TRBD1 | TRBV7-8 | TGTGCCAGCAGCGAGGGACAGGGGCCCTATGGCTACACCTTC | CASSEGQGPYGYTF
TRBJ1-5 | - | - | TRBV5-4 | TGTGCCAGCAGCTTACAGGGCAATCAGCCCCAGCATTTT | CASSLQGNQPQHF
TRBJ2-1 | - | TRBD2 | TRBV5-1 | TGCGCCAGCAGCTCCGGACTAGTCAGCGATGAGCAGTTCTTC | CASSSGLVSDEQFF
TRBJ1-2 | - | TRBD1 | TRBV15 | TGTGCCACCAGCAGAGAGACGGGACAGGGGGCTTTTGGCTACACCTTC | CATSRETGQGAFGYTF
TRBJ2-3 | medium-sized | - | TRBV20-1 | TGCAGTGCCTGGGACACCAGCACAGATACGCAGTATTTT | CSAWDTSTDTQYF
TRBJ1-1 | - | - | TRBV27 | TGTGCCAGCAGCCTCGGGACACCCAACACTGAAGCTTTCTTT | CASSLGTPNTEAFF
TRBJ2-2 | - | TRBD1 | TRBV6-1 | TGTGCCAGCAGTCGACAGGGGAACACCGGGGAGCTGTTTTTT | CASSRQGNTGELFF
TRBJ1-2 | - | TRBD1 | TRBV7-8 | TGTGCCAGCAGCTCATCGTCACAGGGGGCTGGGGGCTACACCTTC | CASSSSSQGAGGYTF
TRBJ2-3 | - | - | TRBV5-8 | TGTGCCAGCAGCTTTGTGAGCGGGACAGTGACGGATACGCAGTATTTT | CASSFVSGTVTDTQYF
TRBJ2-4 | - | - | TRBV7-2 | TGTGCCAGCAGCTTAGCGGGATATAGCATTCAGTACTTC | CASSLAGYSIQYF
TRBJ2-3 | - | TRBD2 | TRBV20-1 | TGCAGTGCTAGATACGGGGGGGCGCTACGCACAGATACGCAGTATTTT | CSARYGGALRTDTQYF
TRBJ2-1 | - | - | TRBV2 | TGTGCCAGCAGTGAAGGAACGACCATACCCGAGCAGTTCTTC | CASSEGTTIPEQFF
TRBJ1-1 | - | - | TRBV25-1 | TGTGCCAGCATCCACCCGGGGGTGGCTGAAGCTTTCTTT | CASIHPGVAEAFF